These 21 T cell receptor beta chains came from one sample sequenced in a study of shared clonotypes between healthy human individuals. The repertoire was sequenced with immunoSEQ multiplex PCR; TCRdb's copy has only in-frame clones and lacks some. The sample contains fewer than 850,000 clones, about 90% of which appear only once. What was sequenced was memory CD8+ T cells from PBMCs. Subset given: CD45RO+ cells pooled with CCR7-negative TemRA cells. Receptors originate from a man between 18 and 29 years old in good health. Some clones in this sample may be carry-over from other donors' samples.

The chain links TRBV10-1 to TRBJ2-7, with D perhaps TRBD1 (6 bases). Trimming shortened V by 4 bases and J by 3 bases, and 13 bases separated the two germline ends. CDR3 length equals 14 residues. CDR1 and CDR2 from the germline V gene are WNHNN and SYGVQD (reference sequence). CDR3 sequence (DNA): TGCGCCAGCAGTGTAAGGGGGACGAACTACGAGCAGTACTTC. Its translation is CASSVRGTNYEQYF.

The chain recombines TRBV28 with TRBJ1-1; D is possibly TRBD1 (6 bases). V was shortened by 6 bases and J by 8 bases, with 19 bases between the two germline ends. Germline values: CDR1 MDHEN, CDR2 SYDVKM. The CDR3 sequence is 14 residues long. CDR3 region: CASRKWGAIKEAFF. Written as DNA, the CDR3 is TGTGCCAGCAGGAAGTGGGGGGCCATCAAGGAAGCTTTCTTT.

As for this clone: The sample holds other DNA sequences that translate to the same CDR3. V and J are TRBV28 and TRBJ2-7; 14 nucleotides match TRBD2. The ends lost 6 bases at V and 3 bases at J; junction bases unmatched: 4. CDR1 and CDR2 from the germline V gene are MDHEN and SYDVKM. The CDR3 runs 15 residues. The CDR3 DNA reads TGTGCCAGCAGCCCGGGACTAGCGGGAGACTACGAGCAGTACTTC. Encoded protein: CASSPGLAGDYEQYF.

This rearrangement joins TRBV12-5 to TRBJ2-2; TRBD1 aligns across 10 bases. The CDR3 extends over 15 amino acids. V trimming: 3 bases; J trimming: 6 bases; junction bases outside the gene matches: 4. Germline V gives CDR1 LGHNT, CDR2 FRNRAP. CDR3 protein: CASGLRQGAAGELFF. DNA for the CDR3: TGTGCTAGTGGTTTACGACAGGGGGCGGCCGGGGAGCTGTTTTTT.

This clone was picked up one time. The chain employs TRBV4-3 and TRBJ2-1, with 10 bases that match TRBD2. Germline V lookup: CDR1 LGHNA, CDR2 YSLEER. V was pared by 0 bases and J by 8 bases, with 7 bases of the junction left unmatched. This CDR3 region has 16 residues. CDR3 in DNA: TGCGCCAGCAGCCAAGAGAAGCGGGAGGGCCGGGATGAGCAGTTCTTC. Protein product: CASSQEKREGRDEQFF.

The chain links TRBV10-3 to TRBJ2-7; D is uncertain. The CDR3 extends over 12 amino acids. Germline CDR1 is ENHRY and CDR2 is SYGVKD. V shed 3 bases and J shed 6 bases, with 9 bases lying between them. The DNA for the CDR3 is TGTGCCATCAGTGAAGTAGTAGGCGAGCAGTACTTC. Encoded protein: CAISEVVGEQYF.

This chain uses TRBV9 with TRBJ2-3; 9 bases map to TRBD2. Germline CDR1 SGDLS, CDR2 YYNGEE. This CDR3 region has 15 residues. The V gene end was trimmed by 3 bases and the J gene end by 2 bases; junction bases not matched to a gene: 4. The chain's CDR3 is CASSAGLAYTDTQYF. The CDR3 DNA follows: TGTGCCAGCAGCGCAGGACTAGCGTACACAGATACGCAGTATTTT.

This chain connects TRBV7-8 to TRBJ2-7; 13 bases match TRBD2. Trimming removed 5 bases from V and 4 bases from J; junction bases left unmatched: 23. Looked up from germline, CDR1 is SGHVS and CDR2 is FQNEAQ. The CDR3 runs 21 residues. The CDR3 region is CASSETRAGLAGVLPLYEQYF. The CDR3 DNA is TGTGCCAGCAGCGAAACTAGAGCCGGACTAGCGGGAGTGCTACCTCTTTACGAGCAGTACTTC.

The chain uses TRBV9 and TRBJ1-2; the D gene is possibly TRBD1 (6 bases). V lost 0 bases and J lost 6, with 15 bases in between. This CDR3 contains 15 residues. The germline V gene encodes CDR1 SGDLS and CDR2 YYNGEE. CDR3 loop: CASSVDRQGSDGYTF. The CDR3 region has the DNA TGTGCCAGCAGCGTAGACAGGCAGGGGTCGGATGGCTACACCTTC.

The chain uses TRBV29-1 and TRBJ1-1; 11 nucleotides match TRBD1. Germline assignment: CDR1 SQVTM and CDR2 ANQGSEA. The CDR3 runs 16 residues. V was pared by 8 bases and J by 12 bases, with 23 bases of the junction left unmatched. The CDR3 DNA reads TGCAGCTCCAAGGCCGGGACAGGGGGTAGCGGGGATATTCCTTTCTTT. As protein: CSSKAGTGGSGDIPFF.

This sequence joins TRBV5-4 and TRBJ2-7; TRBD2 is a possible D gene (5 bases). Trimming removed 0 bases from V and 0 bases from J, with 13 bases in between. The germline V gene has CDR1 SGHNT and CDR2 YYREEE (reference sequence). This CDR3 has 16 residues. The CDR3 reads CASSLAGSVSSYEQYF. CDR3 nucleotide sequence: TGTGCCAGCAGCTTGGCGGGTAGCGTCAGCTCCTACGAGCAGTACTTC.

The CDR3 protein is CACSTGGREKLFF. The CDR3 DNA is TGTGCCTGCTCAACAGGGGGCCGGGAAAAACTGTTTTTT. The chain joins TRBV30 to TRBJ1-4, with 9 bases aligning to TRBD1. The CDR3 is made up of 13 amino acids. Losses at the gene ends were 6 bases for V and 8 bases for J; bases not matched to a gene: 7. Germline V gene sequence: CDR1 GTSNPN, CDR2 SVGIG (reference sequence).

A remark on this clone: Additional DNA sequences in this sample encode the identical CDR3. The CDR3 protein is CASSLSYEQYF. CDR3 coding DNA: TGTGCCAGCAGCCTCTCCTACGAGCAGTACTTC. The V and J genes are TRBV7-9 and TRBJ2-7; unclear D gene. Germline CDR1 reads SEHNR; CDR2 reads FQNEAQ (reference sequence). Deletions cut 5 bases from V and 0 bases from J, with 2 bases between. The CDR3 covers 11 residues.

This clone was detected once. The chain employs TRBV27 and TRBJ1-5, with 7 bases identical to TRBD1. The germline gives CDR1 MNHEY, CDR2 SMNVEV (reference sequence). The CDR3 extends over 16 amino acids. V gave up 6 bases and J gave up 4 bases; unmatched junction bases: 12. In DNA form, the CDR3 reads TGTGCCAGCAGCCCTAACCGGGACAGTAGGAATCAGCCCCAGCATTTT. Translating gives CASSPNRDSRNQPQHF.

The chain carries TRBV28 and TRBJ2-6; possible D gene TRBD2, 6 bases. The V gene's germline CDR1 is MDHEN and CDR2 SYDVKM. The CDR3 is 18 residues long. Trimming removed 5 bases at V and 0 bases at J, with 17 bases between. As DNA, the CDR3 is TGTGCCAGCAGTCCCCCTGCGGGATACTCCTCTGGGGCCAACGTCCTGACTTTC. As protein: CASSPPAGYSSGANVLTF.

This chain's CDR3 is CASSVGEYAEQYF. The CDR3, as DNA: TGTGCCAGCAGCGTAGGAGAGTATGCCGAGCAGTACTTC. The rearrangement links TRBV9 to TRBJ2-7, with no clear D. Trimming shortened V by 0 bases and J by 6 bases, and 10 bases separated the two germline ends. Germline assignment: CDR1 SGDLS and CDR2 YYNGEE. The CDR3 extends over 13 amino acids.

The gene calls are TRBV19 and TRBJ2-1; 8 positions match TRBD2. CDR3 length: 13 residues. Germline V gives CDR1 LNHDA, CDR2 SQIVND (reference sequence). Germline trimming cut 9 bases from V and 0 bases from J; bases unmatched to any gene: 1. CDR3 residues: CASREGSYNEQFF. The DNA of the CDR3 is TGTGCCAGCCGGGAGGGCTCCTACAATGAGCAGTTCTTC.

This chain uses TRBV5-4 with TRBJ2-1; 13 positions match TRBD2. Germline V CDR1 and CDR2: SGHNT, YYREEE (reference sequence). The CDR3 totals 16 residues. The V segment lost 4 bases and the J segment 2 bases; nucleotides outside the gene matches: 3. In nucleotides, the CDR3 is TGTGCCAGCAGCCAAGGACTAGCGGGAGCCTACAATGAGCAGTTCTTC. This gives the protein CASSQGLAGAYNEQFF.

This clone was detected only a few times. The chain is built from TRBV19 and TRBJ1-1; D unclear. Trimming removed 1 base from V and 7 bases from J, with 10 bases in between. This CDR3 has 13 amino acids. Germline lookup yields CDR1 LNHDA and CDR2 SQIVND (reference sequence). CDR3 region: CASSIGGGDEAFF. For the CDR3, the DNA is TGTGCCAGTAGTATAGGGGGAGGAGATGAAGCTTTCTTT.

The chain carries TRBV11-2 and TRBJ1-4; 7 nucleotides align to TRBD1. Trimming removed 5 bases from V and 7 bases from J; junction bases left unmatched: 10. CDR1 and CDR2 (germline): SGHAT, FQNNGV. This CDR3 is built from 15 residues. The CDR3 region has the DNA TGTGCCAGCAGCGCCCTAGGGGGCATTGGTGAAAAACTGTTTTTT. Translation gives CASSALGGIGEKLFF.

This chain uses TRBV11-2 with TRBJ2-5; D is uncertain. The CDR3 consists of 13 residues. The germline V gene has CDR1 SGHAT and CDR2 FQNNGV. The ends were cut back, 10 bases at V and 3 bases at J, with 15 bases in the middle. CDR3 sequence: CATRPRAEETQYF. The CDR3 DNA follows: TGTGCCACCAGACCCCGGGCAGAAGAGACCCAGTACTTC.